The next 32 T cell receptor beta chains were all read from a single sample in a study of blood T cells in healthy people across ages. Combining a sample-barcoded 5' primer with a J-beta primer mix, a second PCR ran for about 7 to 11 cycles. Using its own MiXCR run on the 5' RACE reads, TCRdb lists one record per CDR3 protein. Of over a million distinct CDR3 sequences in the sample, under 55% were seen once. Sequenced: blood. The receptors shown here come from a woman aged 55-69 years in good health.

V is TRBV4-1 and J is TRBJ1-2; D not resolved. With 1 base removed from V and 4 bases from J, the gap between germline ends came to 13 bases. CDR1 is MGHRA, CDR2 YSYEKL, per germline. The CDR3 has 15 residues. In DNA form, the CDR3 reads TGCGCCAGCAGCCAAGCCCACGCTGGCATCTATGGCTACACCTTC. Residues: CASSQAHAGIYGYTF.

The chain links TRBV10-3 to TRBJ2-3; TRBD1 matches at 10 bases. Trimming removed 6 bases from V and 0 bases from J; junction bases left unmatched: 3. The CDR3 is 15 amino acids. Germline V gene data show CDR1 as ENHRY and CDR2 as SYGVKD. DNA of the CDR3: TGTGCCATCAGCGGACAGGGGGACAGCACAGATACGCAGTATTTT. Its protein is CAISGQGDSTDTQYF.

In its sample, this clonotype was seen a few times. The chain links TRBV28 to TRBJ2-6; D may be TRBD2 (5 bases). The CDR3 covers 19 residues. The V end lost 3 bases, the J end lost 2 bases, and 20 bases lay between the germline ends. Germline-derived CDR1 and CDR2 are MDHEN and SYDVKM. CDR3 loop: CASSFPGRGKRAGANVLTF. In nucleotides, the CDR3 is TGTGCCAGCAGTTTCCCCGGCCGGGGAAAACGAGCTGGGGCCAACGTCCTGACTTTC.

The chain joins TRBV7-6 to TRBJ2-1; possible D gene TRBD2, 5 bases. The CDR3 is 15 amino acids. The V gene's germline CDR1 is SGHVS and CDR2 FNYEAQ. V lost 3 bases and J 2 bases, leaving 11 bases between the germline ends. The CDR3 sequence is CASSLEANTYNEQFF. CDR3 DNA sequence: TGTGCCAGCAGCTTGGAGGCAAATACCTACAATGAGCAGTTCTTC.

The chain carries TRBV28 and TRBJ2-7; D unclear. The germline CDR1 and CDR2 sequences are MDHEN and SYDVKM. The CDR3 consists of 13 residues. V gave up 6 bases and J gave up 7 bases, with 16 bases separating them. CDR3 loop: CASRTLRFGEQYF. In DNA form, the CDR3 reads TGTGCCAGCAGGACCCTTAGGTTTGGTGAGCAGTACTTC.

This chain connects TRBV6-2 or TRBV6-3 to TRBJ2-1; TRBD2 matches 8 bases. J gave up 4 bases and V 8 bases, and 7 bases lay outside the gene matches. CDR1 is MNHEY and CDR2 is SVGEGT in the germline V gene. The CDR3 spans 14 residues. CDR3 residues: CASQPAGGYNEQFF. The CDR3 DNA follows: TGTGCCAGCCAGCCTGCGGGAGGATACAATGAGCAGTTCTTC.

This chain uses TRBV20-1 with TRBJ1-5; D unclear. Germline CDR1 reads DFQATT; CDR2 reads SNEGSKA (reference sequence). V shed 7 bases and J shed 4 bases, with 17 bases lying between them. The CDR3 has 14 residues. CDR3 sequence reads: CSVARAGRNQPQHF. Here the CDR3 DNA reads TGCAGTGTTGCACGGGCCGGTAGGAATCAGCCCCAGCATTTT.

As regards this clonotype: Relative to the germline gene, one junction end is altered; a read error may explain this. The chain recombines TRBV7-3 with TRBJ2-3; 10 bases line up with TRBD2. CDR1 is SGHTA and CDR2 is FQGTGA in the germline V gene. This CDR3 spans 16 amino acids. Here the CDR3 reads CASSPTGLAYTDAQYF. The CDR3 bases are TGTGCCAGCAGCCCCACGGGACTAGCGTACACAGATGCGCAGTATTTT.

This clonotype has only one observation. The genes are TRBV12-5 and TRBJ1-1; perhaps TRBD1 as D (5 bases). The germline V gene has CDR1 LGHNT and CDR2 FRNRAP. Between the trimmed V and J ends, which lost 1 base and 4 bases, there was a span of 7 bases. There are 13 residues in the CDR3. The CDR3: CASGLEGRTEAFF. The CDR3 DNA reads TGTGCTAGTGGTTTGGAGGGGCGCACTGAAGCTTTCTTT.

The table lists this clonotype with a count of one. This chain links TRBV10-3 with TRBJ2-5, with D perhaps matching TRBD1 (5 bases). The ends were cut back, 8 bases at V and 4 bases at J, with 14 bases in the middle. This CDR3 has 13 amino acids. CDR1 is ENHRY and CDR2 is SYGVKD in the germline V gene. The CDR3 region has the DNA TGTGCCATCTTGGCAGGGATAGGAGAGACCCAGTACTTC. Protein sequence: CAILAGIGETQYF.

V usage is TRBV20-1 and J usage is TRBJ2-1; D is perhaps TRBD1 or TRBD2 (6 bases each). In germline, CDR1 is DFQATT, CDR2 SNEGSKA (reference sequence). The CDR3 loop spans 11 amino acids. V dropped 4 bases and J dropped 12 bases, with 13 bases sitting between them. The CDR3 DNA sequence: TGCAGTGCTAACAGGGAGGATGGGCAGTTCTTC. Protein sequence: CSANREDGQFF.

The V gene is TRBV6-4, the J gene TRBJ2-1; D is possibly TRBD2 (6 bases). Germline values: CDR1 MRHNA, CDR2 SNTAGT. This CDR3 has 16 amino acids. Trimming pared 0 bases from V and 0 bases from J, leaving 9 bases between. This CDR3 reads CASSDSGGSSYNEQFF. CDR3 DNA sequence: TGTGCCAGCAGTGACTCTGGGGGGAGCTCCTACAATGAGCAGTTCTTC.

The V call is TRBV13, the J call TRBJ1-2; 8 bases match TRBD1. This CDR3 spans 15 amino acids. Unmatched junction bases numbered 11, after V lost 5 bases and J lost 6 bases. Germline assignment: CDR1 PRHDT and CDR2 FYEKMQ (reference sequence). The CDR3 DNA is TGTGCCAGCAGCGCACAGGGGGTCAACCCTGATGGCTACACCTTC. Protein sequence: CASSAQGVNPDGYTF. Drawing the rest from reference TRBV13 and TRBJ1-2, the complete variable domain is AAGVIQSPRHLIKEKRETATLKCYPIPRHDTVYWYQQGPGQDPQFLISFYEKMQSDKGSIPDRFSAQQFSDYHSELNMSSLELGDSALYFCASSAQGVNPDGYTFGSGTRLTVV.

This clonotype was seen repeatedly, ten times or more. The chain has TRBV20-1 and TRBJ2-3; 9 bases agree with TRBD2. This CDR3 contains 15 residues. From germline, CDR1 is DFQATT and CDR2 SNEGSKA (reference sequence). Trimming at V came to 6 bases and at J to 8 bases, leaving 15 bases not matched to a gene. Here the CDR3 DNA reads TGCAGTGCCCCACCTATTAGCGGGAGTGGAGTTACGCAGTATTTT. Its translation is CSAPPISGSGVTQYF.

The chain carries TRBV3-1 and TRBJ2-7, with 11 bases identical to TRBD2. The V and J ends lost 0 bases and 6 bases, in that order; junction bases with no gene match: 7. CDR1 LGHDT and CDR2 YNNKEL come from the germline V gene (reference sequence). CDR3 length: 16 amino acids. CDR3 DNA: TGTGCCAGCAGCCAAGATATGGTAGCGGGAGGGCGCGAGCAGTACTTC. It is translated as CASSQDMVAGGREQYF.

This clonotype was seen repeatedly, ten times or more. This chain connects TRBV7-8 to TRBJ2-7; 8 positions agree with TRBD1. V was pared by 6 bases and J by 7 bases, with 5 bases of the junction left unmatched. The CDR3 sequence is 12 residues long. Germline V gene sequence: CDR1 SGHVS, CDR2 FQNEAQ. The CDR3, as DNA: TGTGCCAGCAGTTTGACAGGGGTTGAGCAGTACTTC. It is translated as CASSLTGVEQYF.

The rearrangement links TRBV29-1 to TRBJ1-2; D uncertain. The V gene lost 0 bases and the J gene lost 0 bases, with 11 bases spanning the gap. The germline gives CDR1 SQVTM, CDR2 ANQGSEA. The CDR3 has 15 amino acids. The CDR3 bases are TGCAGCGTTGAAGATCTAGGGAGAGCTAACTATGGCTACACCTTC. It codes for CSVEDLGRANYGYTF. Full variable domain (rest looked up from reference TRBV29-1 and TRBJ1-2): SAVISQKPSRDICQRGTSLTIQCQVDSQVTMMFWYRQQPGQSLTLIATANQGSEATYESGFVIDKFPISRPNLTFSTLTVSNMSPEDSSIYLCSVEDLGRANYGYTFGSGTRLTVV.

This clonotype has only a few counts. This chain uses TRBV15 with TRBJ2-1; no reliable D call. V lost 4 bases and J lost 7, with 14 bases in between. Germline values: CDR1 LNHNV, CDR2 YYDKDF (reference sequence). This CDR3 is built from 14 residues. CDR3 in amino acids: CATSTLAYTNEQFF. For the CDR3, the DNA is TGTGCCACCAGCACACTGGCTTATACGAATGAGCAGTTCTTC.

This rearrangement joins TRBV4-1 to TRBJ2-5; D is unresolved. The V gene lost 3 bases and the J gene lost 1 base, with 9 bases spanning the gap. CDR1 MGHRA and CDR2 YSYEKL come from the germline V gene. This CDR3 has 14 residues. The CDR3 region has the DNA TGCGCCAGCAGCCACACGACTTTCCAAGAGACCCAGTACTTC. It yields the protein CASSHTTFQETQYF.

This chain links TRBV10-3 with TRBJ2-6; 10 bases map to TRBD1. The CDR3 length is 16 residues. The J segment lost 0 bases and the V segment lost 6 bases, leaving 2 bases of the junction unmatched. The germline V gene has CDR1 ENHRY and CDR2 SYGVKD. The CDR3 region is CAISGQGGSGANVLTF. The CDR3 nucleotides read TGTGCCATCAGCGGACAGGGGGGCTCTGGGGCCAACGTCCTGACTTTC.

The chain has TRBV12-3 or TRBV12-4 and TRBJ1-6; 7 bases align to TRBD1. V was clipped by 3 bases and J by 9 bases; unmatched bases: 8. The CDR3 is 15 residues long. CDR3 DNA sequence: TGTGCCAGCAGTTTCGCCGGGACAGCCGGTTCACCCCTCCACTTT. Translation gives CASSFAGTAGSPLHF.

This clonotype has a handful of counts. This chain uses TRBV5-1 with TRBJ2-7; TRBD2 is a possible D gene (5 bases). Germline CDR1 and CDR2: SGHRS and YFSETQ. CDR3 length: 17 amino acids. Trimming pared 0 bases from V and 5 bases from J, leaving 21 bases between. CDR3 sequence reads: CASSLARGLGIRNEQYF. The CDR3 bases are TGCGCCAGCAGCTTGGCCAGAGGGCTAGGGATTAGAAACGAGCAGTACTTC.

The chain uses TRBV25-1 and TRBJ2-7; no clear D. The end of the DNA is better explained by TRBJ2-5, so the J call may be wrong. Germline V gene sequence: CDR1 MGHDK, CDR2 SYGVNS. This CDR3 has 10 amino acids. CDR3 amino acids: CASRGQTQYF. CDR3 nucleotides: TGTGCCAGCAGAGGTCAGACCCAGTACTTC.

This clonotype was recorded a few times. The chain carries TRBV28 and TRBJ2-3; D unclear. Germline CDR1 and CDR2: MDHEN and SYDVKM. CDR3 length: 16 residues. Trimming pared 10 bases from V and 0 bases from J, leaving 20 bases between. CDR3 loop: CATEDPRRSSTDTQYF. CDR3 coding DNA: TGTGCCACCGAAGACCCACGACGGTCTAGCACAGATACGCAGTATTTT.

The gene calls are TRBV20-1 and TRBJ1-2; D call uncertain. The CDR3 is 14 residues long. Looked up from germline, CDR1 is DFQATT and CDR2 is SNEGSKA (reference sequence). The V end lost 3 bases, the J end lost 3 bases, and 14 bases lay between the germline ends. CDR3 residues: CSASHVRGDYGYTF. CDR3 DNA: TGCAGTGCTAGTCACGTACGGGGAGACTATGGCTACACCTTC.

This chain connects TRBV9 to TRBJ2-7, with TRBD2 identical over 8 bases. This CDR3 comprises 15 residues. In germline, CDR1 is SGDLS, CDR2 YYNGEE. V lost 2 bases to trimming and J lost 4 bases; unmatched junction nucleotides: 8. In DNA, the CDR3 is TGTGCCAGCAGCGTGGCCAGCGGGAGCGTATACGAGCAGTACTTC. Translation: CASSVASGSVYEQYF.

This clonotype was counted between two and nine times. V gene TRBV10-3 combines with J gene TRBJ2-3, with 10 bases lining up with TRBD1. J lost 1 base, V lost 5 bases, and 9 bases had no gene match. The CDR3 loop spans 17 amino acids. Germline V gene sequence: CDR1 ENHRY, CDR2 SYGVKD. DNA for the CDR3: TGTGCCATCAGTTTAAGCGCCGGGACAGGGGGCACAGATACGCAGTATTTT. Translation: CAISLSAGTGGTDTQYF.

This clonotype was counted only a few times. This rearrangement joins TRBV14 to TRBJ2-7, with 7 bases that match TRBD2. This CDR3 contains 13 residues. Germline values: CDR1 SGHDN, CDR2 FVKESK. V lost 3 bases, J lost 4 bases, and 3 bases stayed unmatched. CDR3 nucleotide sequence: TGTGCCAGCAGCCAGCGGGGGTGGTACGAGCAGTACTTC. Protein: CASSQRGWYEQYF.

The chain couples TRBV10-3 to TRBJ1-4, with D uncertain. Trimming took 10 bases from V and 0 from J, leaving 15 bases between them. CDR1 is ENHRY, CDR2 SYGVKD, per germline. The CDR3 runs to 15 residues. CDR3 nucleotides: TGTGCCACCGCGGTGGAGATTGCAACTAATGAAAAACTGTTTTTT. This translates into CATAVEIATNEKLFF.

A few counts support this clonotype. The chain has TRBV10-3 and TRBJ1-5; D might be TRBD1 (6 bases). Germline V lookup: CDR1 ENHRY, CDR2 SYGVKD. V lost 4 bases and J 2 bases, leaving 12 bases between the germline ends. This CDR3 comprises 15 residues. This CDR3 reads CAISVKGDGNQPQHF. The DNA of the CDR3 is TGTGCCATCAGTGTAAAGGGGGATGGCAATCAGCCCCAGCATTTT.

The V gene is TRBV6-5, the J gene TRBJ2-3; 11 nucleotides align to TRBD2. Germline V CDR1 and CDR2: MNHEY, SVGAGI. V trimming: 2 bases; J trimming: 3 bases; junction bases outside the gene matches: 4. The CDR3 contains 16 residues. CDR3 coding DNA: TGTGCCAGCAGTTACCATCTAGCGGGAGGTACAGATACGCAGTATTTT. Residues: CASSYHLAGGTDTQYF.

With regard to this clonotype: This may be a read error, as it is one base from a much larger clone. This rearrangement joins TRBV14 to TRBJ1-2; D gene uncertain. V lost 1 base and J 8 bases, leaving 8 bases between the germline ends. The CDR3 covers 12 residues. CDR1 SGHDN and CDR2 FVKESK come from the germline V gene. The CDR3 protein is CASSQAPGGYTF. The CDR3 coding sequence is TGTGCCAGCAGCCAAGCCCCCGGCGGCTACACCTTC. Together with reference TRBV14 and TRBJ1-2, the CDR3 gives the full variable domain: EAGVTQFPSHSVIEKGQTVTLRCDPISGHDNLYWYRRVMGKEIKFLLHFVKESKQDESGMPNNRFLAERTGGTYSTLKVQPAELEDSGVYFCASSQAPGGYTFGSGTRLTVV.